Following are 11 T cell receptor beta chains from one sample sequenced in a study of glioma-infiltrating T cells. Amplification of TCR alpha and beta CDR3 regions from RNA used iRepertoire nested multiplex PCR. TCRdb itself ran the multiplex PCR reads through MiXCR, one entry per CDR3 protein. The sample carries more than 110,000 distinct CDR3 sequences, about two fifths recorded once. Sequencing input: glioma tissue, nonneoplastic brain tissue, or PBMCs (not recorded which). These TCRs come from a human donor with low-grade glioma or glioblastoma, undergoing nonglioma brain surgery, or in good health (not recorded which).

This clonotype has only a few counts. The genes are TRBV5-4 and TRBJ2-5, with 11 bases aligning to TRBD2. Germline CDR1 and CDR2: SGHNT and YYREEE (reference sequence). The trim removed 4 bases at V and 4 bases at J, leaving 9 bases unmatched. The CDR3 contains 16 residues. The CDR3: CASSPNSGRGPETQYF. The CDR3 nucleotides read TGTGCCAGCAGCCCAAATAGCGGGAGGGGCCCAGAGACCCAGTACTTC.

This clonotype has a handful of counts. One end of the junction is discordant with germline, which a read error may explain. This chain uses TRBV7-2 with TRBJ1-6, with D hard to call. This CDR3 has 13 residues. Germline CDR1 is SGHTA and CDR2 is FQGNSA. The CDR3 sequence is CARSSMDNSPLHF. DNA of the CDR3: TGTGCCCGCAGCTCAATGGATAATTCACCCCTCCACTTT.

The chain combines TRBV12-3 or TRBV12-4 with TRBJ2-5; D gene uncertain. Between the trimmed V and J ends, which lost 5 bases and 5 bases, there was a span of 9 bases. The CDR3 spans 12 residues. In nucleotides, the CDR3 is TGTGCCAGCAGTCGTCCCCTGGAGACCCAGTACTTC. Translated: CASSRPLETQYF.

This clonotype was detected once. This chain joins TRBV5-1 and TRBJ1-2, with no clear D. Per germline, CDR1 SGHRS and CDR2 YFSETQ. The CDR3 has 12 amino acids. Trimming removed 4 bases from V and 7 bases from J, with 11 bases in between. CDR3 sequence reads: CASSHVSSGYTF. The CDR3 DNA reads TGCGCCAGCAGCCATGTGTCCAGTGGCTACACCTTC.

This chain connects TRBV20-1 to TRBJ1-6; D unresolved. V lost 3 bases, J lost 8 bases, and 11 bases lay in between. The CDR3 sequence is 13 residues long. Germline V CDR1 and CDR2: DFQATT, SNEGSKA (reference sequence). This CDR3 is CSASEQPDSPLHF. The CDR3, as DNA: TGCAGTGCTAGCGAGCAGCCAGATTCACCCCTCCACTTT.

This clonotype has just a few counts. The chain has TRBV6-1 and TRBJ2-1; D gene unclear. V dropped 6 bases and J dropped 15 bases, with 15 bases sitting between them. Germline loops: CDR1 MNHNS, CDR2 SASEGT. The CDR3 contains 11 residues. In DNA, the CDR3 is TGTGCCAGCAGCGGGCCGGCCTTTTGGTTCTTC. Protein product: CASSGPAFWFF.

The J gene is TRBJ2-1, the V gene TRBV20-1; the match to TRBD2 covers 10 bases. The CDR3 totals 16 residues. Germline V gives CDR1 DFQATT, CDR2 SNEGSKA (reference sequence). With V trimmed by 3 bases and J by 5 bases, 10 bases remained unmatched. CDR3 DNA sequence: TGCAGTGCTAGCGGACTAGCGGAGAATATAAACAATGAGCAGTTCTTC. It codes for CSASGLAENINNEQFF.

The genes are TRBV4-3 and TRBJ2-3; tentative D call: TRBD2 (6 bases). The CDR3 has 15 residues. The V gene lost 1 base and the J gene lost 2 bases, with 10 bases spanning the gap. Per the germline V gene, CDR1 is LGHNA and CDR2 is YSLEER. This CDR3 reads CASSQAGTLTDTQYF. In nucleotides, the CDR3 is TGCGCCAGCAGCCAAGCGGGGACTCTCACAGATACGCAGTATTTT.

This chain joins TRBV6-1 and TRBJ1-2; D not certain. The V gene lost 3 bases and the J gene lost 2 bases, with 7 bases spanning the gap. The V gene's germline CDR1 is MNHNS and CDR2 SASEGT. There are 13 residues in the CDR3. In DNA, the CDR3 is TGTGCCAGCAGTGACACACTGAACTATGGCTACACCTTC. The encoded protein is CASSDTLNYGYTF.

The chain couples TRBV7-2 to TRBJ2-5, with TRBD1 as a possible D gene (7 bases). In germline, CDR1 is SGHTA, CDR2 FQGNSA. Trimming took 5 bases from V and 5 from J, leaving 12 bases between them. CDR3 length: 13 residues. This chain's CDR3 is CASSPRGRETQYF. For the CDR3, the DNA is TGTGCCAGCAGCCCCAGGGGGAGGGAGACCCAGTACTTC.

V gene TRBV6-2 or TRBV6-3 combines with J gene TRBJ2-3; 8 bases line up with TRBD2. The V gene's germline CDR1 is MNHEY and CDR2 SVGEGT. The J segment lost 4 bases and the V segment lost 2 bases, leaving 8 bases of the junction unmatched. CDR3 length: 16 amino acids. The CDR3 here is CASSYRERERSDTQYF. CDR3 coding DNA: TGTGCCAGCAGTTACCGAGAGCGGGAGCGTTCAGATACGCAGTATTTT.